This record concerns one TCR beta chain sequence. In the authors' methods: Nucleated cell number was recorded as an estimate derived from reference gene primer amplification. TCRdb's table, derived via immunoSEQ multiplex PCR, lists solely in-frame clones and lacks some. For V, J and clone size, that table is used; D and trimming come from the DNA. The sample has tens of thousands of clones, roughly 80% seen once; the top ten hold around 12%. With V trimmed by 6 bases and J by 0 bases, 4 bases remained unmatched. The germline V gene encodes CDR1 MGHDK and CDR2 SYGVNS. The CDR3 covers 15 residues. The data belong to a study of blood T cell repertoires in COVID-19. Across the whole study: Whether acute or convalescent, the COVID-19 samples came from the United States, Italy and Spain. PBMCs, B-cell-depleted T cells, or T cells provided the cDNA or gDNA that made up the material.

The chain carries TRBV25-1 and TRBJ1-5, with 8 bases lining up with TRBD1. Sequenced sample: peripheral blood. This TCR was recovered from a man at least 80 years old with acute or convalescent COVID-19. The CDR3 is CASSRGQGSNQPQHF. In DNA form, the CDR3 reads TGTGCCAGCAGCCGAGGACAGGGTAGCAATCAGCCCCAGCATTTT.